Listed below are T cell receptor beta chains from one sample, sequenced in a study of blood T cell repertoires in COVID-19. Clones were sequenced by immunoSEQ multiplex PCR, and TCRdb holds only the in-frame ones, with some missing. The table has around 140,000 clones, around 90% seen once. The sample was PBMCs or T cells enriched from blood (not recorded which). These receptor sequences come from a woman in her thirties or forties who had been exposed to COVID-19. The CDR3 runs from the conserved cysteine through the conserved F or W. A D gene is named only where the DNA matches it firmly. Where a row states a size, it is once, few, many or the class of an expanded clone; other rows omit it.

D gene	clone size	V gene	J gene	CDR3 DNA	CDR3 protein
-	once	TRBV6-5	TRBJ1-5	TGTGCCAGCAGACAGGGAGATCAGCCCCAGCATTTT	CASRQGDQPQHF
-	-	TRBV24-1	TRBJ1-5	TGTGCCACCAGTGACCTAGACTCCAATCAGCCCCAGCATTTT	CATSDLDSNQPQHF
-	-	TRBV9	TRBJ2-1	TGTGCCAGCAGCGTGCGAGCCTACAATGAGCAGTTCTTC	CASSVRAYNEQFF
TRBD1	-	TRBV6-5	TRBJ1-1	TGTGCCAGCATCCCTCGAGGGGGCGCAAGGACTGAAGCTTTCTTT	CASIPRGGARTEAFF
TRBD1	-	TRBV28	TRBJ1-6	TGTGCCAGCAGTTTTTCAGGGGGAAATTCACCCCTCCACTTT	CASSFSGGNSPLHF
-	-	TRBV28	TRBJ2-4	TGTGCCAGCAGTCCGGGTGTACTAGCCAAAAACATTCAGTACTTC	CASSPGVLAKNIQYF
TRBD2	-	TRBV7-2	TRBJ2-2	TGTGCCAGCAGCTTAGTTCGGCGGCTAGCGGGAGGGACCGGGGAGCTGTTTTTT	CASSLVRRLAGGTGELFF
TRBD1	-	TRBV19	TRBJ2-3	TGTGCCAGTAGTCCCGGGACAGGGGTTTTTAATACGCAGTATTTT	CASSPGTGVFNTQYF
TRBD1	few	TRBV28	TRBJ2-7	TGTGCCAGCAGTGGACCGGGACAGCAGCACGAGCAGTACTTC	CASSGPGQQHEQYF
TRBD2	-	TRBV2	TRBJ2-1	TGTGCCAGCGATCCCGGGACTAGAGTCTACAATGAGCAGTTCTTC	CASDPGTRVYNEQFF
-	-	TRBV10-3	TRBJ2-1	TGTGCCATCAGTTTTCGTATGTCCCCCAATGAGCAGTTCTTC	CAISFRMSPNEQFF